One sample yielded the 31 T cell receptor beta chains listed below, sequenced in a study of T cell repertoires in cytomegalovirus infection. TCRdb used MiXCR to reprocess the reads, holding one entry per CDR3 protein. This sample has approximately 70,000 distinct CDR3 sequences, with approximately 3.6% found just once. Sequences were obtained from PBMCs. The source is a human donor in good health (CMV status not recorded). Some clones in this sample may be carry-over from other donors' samples.

This clonotype was counted ten times or more. This chain links TRBV7-4 with TRBJ2-2; weak D call: TRBD1 (5 bases). Trimming left V 2 bases short and J 7 bases short, with 14 bases between. From germline, CDR1 is SGHVT and CDR2 SQSDAQ. CDR3 length: 15 amino acids. CDR3 nucleotide sequence: TGTGCCAGCAGCTTAATGGGGCTGCTAGTCGGGGAGCTGTTTTTT. This sequence encodes CASSLMGLLVGELFF.

This clonotype was observed many times. V and J are TRBV7-6 and TRBJ2-7; D might be TRBD2 (6 bases). CDR1 is SGHVS and CDR2 is FNYEAQ in the germline V gene. This CDR3 contains 13 residues. The V end was cut by 4 bases, the J end by 4 bases, with 11 bases between. In DNA form, the CDR3 reads TGTGCCAGCAGCTCCGGCGGGGATTACGAGCAGTACTTC. Amino acid sequence: CASSSGGDYEQYF.

The chain couples TRBV5-4 to TRBJ2-7; no definite D call. Per the germline V gene, CDR1 is SGHNT and CDR2 is YYREEE (reference sequence). V dropped 2 bases and J dropped 7 bases, with 7 bases sitting between them. The CDR3 contains 11 residues. The CDR3 loop reads CASSFDREQYF. In nucleotides, the CDR3 is TGTGCCAGCAGCTTCGACCGGGAGCAGTACTTC.

Ten or more counts support this clonotype. The CDR3 coding sequence is TGTGCCAGCAGCTTCGCCGGGACAGGGATCGGCACTGAAGCTTTCTTT. It codes for CASSFAGTGIGTEAFF. The chain employs TRBV7-2 and TRBJ1-1, with 9 bases fitting TRBD1. The CDR3 covers 16 residues. Germline V CDR1 and CDR2: SGHTA, FQGNSA. J lost 4 bases, V lost 3 bases, and 9 bases had no gene match.

This clonotype was counted ten times or more. V is TRBV6-2 or TRBV6-3 and J is TRBJ2-7, with D unclear. The CDR3 runs to 11 residues. Trimming removed 6 bases at V and 4 bases at J, with 7 bases between. The V gene's germline CDR1 is MNHEY and CDR2 SVGEGT. In DNA form, the CDR3 reads TGTGCCAGCAGCGAGACTTACGAGCAGTACTTC. Encoded protein: CASSETYEQYF.

This clonotype was detected ten times or more. This chain joins TRBV7-2 and TRBJ2-5, with TRBD2 matching 8 bases. J gave up 9 bases and V 1 base, and 7 bases lay outside the gene matches. CDR3 size: 14 residues. Germline-derived CDR1 and CDR2 are SGHTA and FQGNSA. The CDR3 protein is CASSLERAGRAQYF. The DNA of the CDR3 is TGTGCCAGCAGCTTAGAAAGGGCCGGGAGGGCCCAGTACTTC.

The table lists this clonotype with many counts. The chain is built from TRBV6-6 and TRBJ1-4; D gene uncertain. Trimming pared 0 bases from V and 5 bases from J, leaving 13 bases between. The CDR3 is 16 residues long. CDR1 MNHNY and CDR2 SVGAGI come from the germline V gene (reference sequence). The CDR3 here is CASSYSKRLRNEKLFF. The CDR3 bases are TGTGCCAGCAGTTACTCGAAAAGACTCCGGAATGAAAAACTGTTTTTT.

Many counts were recorded for this clonotype. The CDR3 DNA reads as TGTGCCAGCAGTTCGAGGGACAGGGGGAACTATGGCTACACCTTC. Translating it yields CASSSRDRGNYGYTF. The J gene is TRBJ1-2, the V gene TRBV6-6; 11 nucleotides agree with TRBD1. The CDR3 contains 15 residues. Trimming cost V 4 bases and J 2 bases; bases outside gene matches: 3. Germline lookup yields CDR1 MNHNY and CDR2 SVGAGI (reference sequence).

This clonotype was seen ten or more times. The chain has TRBV20-1 and TRBJ1-6, with TRBD1 matching 8 bases. V gave up 2 bases and J gave up 5 bases; unmatched junction bases: 5. The germline gives CDR1 DFQATT, CDR2 SNEGSKA (reference sequence). The CDR3 spans 15 residues. The CDR3 DNA sequence: TGCAGTGCTAGAACCGACAGGGGAAATAATTCACCCCTCCACTTT. Its translation is CSARTDRGNNSPLHF.

Many counts were recorded for this clonotype. The chain employs TRBV7-9 and TRBJ1-1; 7 bases line up with TRBD1. The V segment lost 4 bases and the J segment 13 bases; nucleotides outside the gene matches: 12. Germline lookup yields CDR1 SEHNR and CDR2 FQNEAQ (reference sequence). This CDR3 contains 13 residues. The CDR3 here is CASSWPGQRVDFF. The DNA for the CDR3 is TGTGCCAGCAGCTGGCCGGGACAGAGGGTAGATTTCTTT. Full variable domain (remainder filled in from reference TRBV7-9 and TRBJ1-1): DTGVSQNPRHKITKRGQNVTFRCDPISEHNRLYWYRQTLGQGPEFLTYFQNEAQLEKSRLLSDRFSAERPKGSFSTLEIQRTEQGDSAMYLCASSWPGQRVDFFGQGTRLTVV.

This clonotype occurred once. An end of the junction does not agree with germline; a read error may underlie this. The rearrangement links TRBV7-2 to TRBJ2-5; TRBD2 is a possible D gene (5 bases). The CDR3 totals 16 residues. Germline CDR1 is SGHTA and CDR2 is FQGNSA. The DNA for the CDR3 is TGTGCCAGCAGCTGGCAAGGGAGCGTGGGTCGAGAGACCCCGTACTTC. This sequence encodes CASSWQGSVGRETPYF.

This clonotype has at least ten counts. The chain carries TRBV7-2 and TRBJ1-1; D unresolved. CDR1 and CDR2 (germline): SGHTA, FQGNSA. Trimming left V 7 bases short and J 3 bases short, with 15 bases between. This CDR3 has 14 residues. The CDR3 DNA follows: TGTGCCAGCACCCAAAGTGGACGGTACACTGAAGCTTTCTTT. Encoded protein: CASTQSGRYTEAFF.

This clonotype came up many times. The chain couples TRBV20-1 to TRBJ2-5; D may be TRBD1 or TRBD2 (5 bases each). Looked up from germline, CDR1 is DFQATT and CDR2 is SNEGSKA (reference sequence). The CDR3 is made up of 15 amino acids. Trimming pared 0 bases from V and 5 bases from J, leaving 16 bases between. The CDR3 DNA reads as TGCAGTGCTAGAGATGTCGGGACCTCAAGGGAGACCCAGTACTTC. It codes for CSARDVGTSRETQYF.

The sample holds many counts of this clonotype. This chain joins TRBV7-2 and TRBJ2-7; perhaps TRBD2 as D (6 bases). The CDR3 length is 13 residues. Germline-derived CDR1 and CDR2 are SGHTA and FQGNSA. Trimming cost V 5 bases and J 6 bases, with 14 bases left between them. The CDR3 loop reads CASSLGSGTEQYF. The DNA for the CDR3 is TGTGCCAGCAGCCTCGGGAGTGGGACCGAGCAGTACTTC.

Ten or more counts support this clonotype. V gene TRBV2 combines with J gene TRBJ2-2; D perhaps matches TRBD1 (6 bases). The CDR3 runs 15 residues. V lost 4 bases, J lost 0 bases, and 9 bases lay in between. The V gene's germline CDR1 is SNHLY and CDR2 FYNNEI. DNA of the CDR3: TGTGCCAGCAGTGCACAGGGATCGAACACCGGGGAGCTGTTTTTT. It specifies CASSAQGSNTGELFF. Combining the CDR3 with reference TRBV2 and TRBJ2-2 gives the whole variable domain EPEVTQTPSHQVTQMGQEVILRCVPISNHLYFYWYRQILGQKVEFLVSFYNNEISEKSEIFDDQFSVERPDGSNFTLKIRSTKLEDSAMYFCASSAQGSNTGELFFGEGSRLTVL.

This clonotype was seen repeatedly, ten times or more. The V and J genes are TRBV18 and TRBJ2-1; D may be TRBD2 (6 bases). Germline values: CDR1 KGHSH, CDR2 LQKENI. The CDR3 has 15 amino acids. Deletions cut 4 bases from V and 8 bases from J, with 18 bases between. DNA of the CDR3: TGTGCCAGCTCACGCCCTACCCTGGGGGGAGATGAGCAGTTCTTC. It codes for CASSRPTLGGDEQFF.

This clonotype was counted at least ten times. This sequence joins TRBV6-8 and TRBJ1-2; D is uncertain. Germline loops: CDR1 MNHGY, CDR2 SAAAGT. The CDR3 loop spans 13 amino acids. Trimming pared 6 bases from V and 5 bases from J, leaving 13 bases between. The CDR3 nucleotides read TGTGCCAGCAGAAAAGCTGAGATGTATGGCTACACCTTC. The encoded protein is CASRKAEMYGYTF.

This clonotype appeared many times. CDR3 bases: TGTGCCAGCAGCCCCTCCAGGGGCGGCACAGATACGCAGTATTTT. This translates into CASSPSRGGTDTQYF. The J gene is TRBJ2-3, the V gene TRBV7-2; D possibly corresponds to TRBD1 (6 bases). The V end lost 5 bases, the J end lost 1 base, and 13 bases lay between the germline ends. The CDR3 has 15 amino acids. Germline CDR1 reads SGHTA; CDR2 reads FQGNSA.

This clonotype was seen many times. The gene calls are TRBV7-2 and TRBJ1-6; D not certain. From germline, CDR1 is SGHTA and CDR2 FQGNSA. The CDR3 loop spans 13 amino acids. V lost 5 bases and J lost 10, with 12 bases in between. For the CDR3, the DNA is TGTGCCAGCAGCCAAGGACGCGGATCACCCCTCCACTTT. It codes for CASSQGRGSPLHF.

In this sample, this clonotype turned up many times. This rearrangement joins TRBV7-2 to TRBJ2-3; 10 nucleotides line up with TRBD2. There are 16 residues in the CDR3. The V gene's germline CDR1 is SGHTA and CDR2 FQGNSA. Unmatched junction bases numbered 4, after V lost 4 bases and J lost 0 bases. The CDR3 loop is CASSYRLAGSTDTQYF. As DNA, the CDR3 is TGTGCCAGCAGCTACCGACTAGCGGGTAGCACAGATACGCAGTATTTT.

This clonotype has at least ten counts. V and J are TRBV6-6 and TRBJ2-7, with D tentatively TRBD2 (6 bases). Trimming took 0 bases from V and 6 from J, leaving 9 bases between them. Germline V CDR1 and CDR2: MNHNY, SVGAGI (reference sequence). This CDR3 has 13 residues. The CDR3 nucleotides are TGTGCCAGCAGTTACTCGGACGGGGGCGAGCAGTACTTC. This sequence encodes CASSYSDGGEQYF.

This clonotype was seen many times. The V gene is TRBV28, the J gene TRBJ2-7, with D hard to call. V dropped 7 bases and J dropped 0 bases, with 13 bases sitting between them. This CDR3 has 14 amino acids. CDR1 is MDHEN, CDR2 SYDVKM, per germline. The CDR3 loop reads CASKQVEGSYEQYF. The DNA for the CDR3 is TGTGCCAGCAAACAAGTTGAAGGCTCCTACGAGCAGTACTTC.

This clonotype was picked up many times. The J gene is TRBJ2-5, the V gene TRBV7-2; D is unresolved. Deletions cut 1 base from V and 2 bases from J, with 5 bases between. The CDR3 covers 13 residues. Germline loops: CDR1 SGHTA, CDR2 FQGNSA. CDR3 nucleotide sequence: TGTGCCAGCAGCTTAGGGCGTCAAGAGACCCAGTACTTC. It translates to CASSLGRQETQYF.

The table lists this clonotype with many counts. The chain combines TRBV6-2 or TRBV6-3 with TRBJ2-3; tentatively, D is TRBD1 or TRBD2 (5 bases each). Germline lookup yields CDR1 MNHEY and CDR2 SVGEGT. The CDR3 covers 16 residues. Trimming removed 7 bases at V and 7 bases at J, with 24 bases between. CDR3 sequence (DNA): TGTGCCAGCATCGACCACGGGACGGCCGTCCCGTATACGCAGTATTTT. It encodes CASIDHGTAVPYTQYF.

This clonotype was picked up many times. The chain couples TRBV7-2 to TRBJ2-3; a weak D match, TRBD1 (6 bases). Germline CDR1 reads SGHTA; CDR2 reads FQGNSA. Trimming took off 1 base at V and 2 bases at J, with 10 bases between the two ends. The CDR3 has 15 amino acids. CDR3 sequence: CASSLDRGFTDTQYF. The CDR3 DNA sequence: TGTGCCAGCAGCTTAGATAGGGGGTTCACAGATACGCAGTATTTT. Full variable domain (outside the CDR3, taken from reference TRBV7-2 and TRBJ2-3): GAGVSQSPSNKVTEKGKDVELRCDPISGHTALYWYRQSLGQGLEFLIYFQGNSAPDKSGLPSDRFSAERTGGSVSTLTIQRTQQEDSAVYLCASSLDRGFTDTQYFGPGTRLTVL.

This clonotype was observed at least ten times. The chain is built from TRBV25-1 and TRBJ2-1; D unresolved. Germline V gene data show CDR1 as MGHDK and CDR2 as SYGVNS. Trimming cost V 8 bases and J 5 bases, with 10 bases left between them. The CDR3 sequence is 12 residues long. Here the CDR3 reads CASLSMHNEQFF. CDR3 DNA: TGTGCCAGCCTCTCGATGCACAATGAGCAGTTCTTC.

The V call is TRBV7-2, the J call TRBJ2-3; D may correspond to TRBD1 or TRBD2 (5 bases each). This CDR3 has 15 residues. Deletions cut 8 bases from V and 2 bases from J, with 17 bases between. The germline gives CDR1 SGHTA, CDR2 FQGNSA. The CDR3: CASARQRGPTDTQYF. CDR3 sequence (DNA): TGTGCCAGCGCTCGGCAGAGGGGCCCCACAGATACGCAGTATTTT.

This clonotype was recorded at least ten times. The chain employs TRBV7-2 and TRBJ1-6, with D perhaps TRBD1 (5 bases). The CDR3 runs to 13 residues. In germline, CDR1 is SGHTA, CDR2 FQGNSA. Trimming left V 0 bases short and J 8 bases short, with 5 bases between. CDR3 nucleotide sequence: TGTGCCAGCAGCTTAGCGGGGGATTCACCCCTCCACTTT. This encodes CASSLAGDSPLHF.

There are many counts of this clonotype. CDR3 coding DNA: TGTGCCAGCAGCTTTGGTGGGAGGAACGAGCAGTACTTC. Its protein product is CASSFGGRNEQYF. J is TRBJ2-7 and V is TRBV7-8; D might be TRBD2 (6 bases). There are 13 residues in the CDR3. V dropped 3 bases and J dropped 5 bases, with 11 bases sitting between them. Germline loops: CDR1 SGHVS, CDR2 FQNEAQ.

This clonotype has at least ten counts. The chain is built from TRBV28 and TRBJ1-5; D is possibly TRBD1 (5 bases). In germline, CDR1 is MDHEN, CDR2 SYDVKM. Trimming shortened V by 2 bases and J by 7 bases, and 12 bases separated the two germline ends. CDR3 length equals 14 residues. The CDR3 bases are TGTGCCAGCAGTTTACAGGGATCCGGACAGCCCCAGCATTTT. Its protein is CASSLQGSGQPQHF.

This clonotype was found many times. The V gene is TRBV7-2, the J gene TRBJ2-2, with TRBD2 matching over 10 bases. This CDR3 comprises 16 residues. CDR1 and CDR2 from the germline V gene are SGHTA and FQGNSA. Germline trimming cut 5 bases from V and 2 bases from J; bases unmatched to any gene: 5. CDR3 protein: CASSLRTSGNTGELFF. The CDR3, as DNA: TGTGCCAGCAGCCTCAGGACTAGCGGAAACACCGGGGAGCTGTTTTTT.